The rows below give T cell receptor beta chains drawn from one sample of a study of T-cell reconstitution after alpha-beta-depleted transplantation in children. TCRdb ran MiXCR on the PCR reads and lists one entry per CDR3 protein. The data contain tens of thousands of distinct CDR3 sequences, about a tenth of them singletons. The sequencing used PBMCs, mostly from graft donor cells, collected 60 days after TCRalphabeta/CD19-depleted stem cell transplant. Receptor source: a male patient between 2 and 10 years old who had a stem cell transplant for chronic granulomatous disease, so the T cells may come from the graft donor. Each CDR3 is given with its conserved first and last residue. A D gene is named only where the DNA matches it firmly. Clone size appears in some rows only: once, few, many, or a class for an expanded clone.

d_gene: NA; abundance: NA; v_gene: TRBV20-1; j_gene: TRBJ2-5; CDR3nt: TGCAGTGCTAGAGTCGGTGGAGGGAAAGAGACCCAGTACTTC; CDR3aa: CSARVGGGKETQYF
d_gene: TRBD2; abundance: many; v_gene: TRBV7-2; j_gene: TRBJ2-3; CDR3nt: TGTGCCAGCAGCTTAGGGCTAGCGGGAGGTTTAACAGATACGCAGTATTTT; CDR3aa: CASSLGLAGGLTDTQYF
d_gene: NA; abundance: NA; v_gene: TRBV4-2; j_gene: TRBJ2-7; CDR3nt: TGTGCCAGCAGCCAAGTAATAACTAGCCGATACGAGCAGTACTTC; CDR3aa: CASSQVITSRYEQYF
d_gene: TRBD2; abundance: many; v_gene: TRBV6-4; j_gene: TRBJ2-1; CDR3nt: TGTGCCAGCAGTGACTCTAGCGGGAACTCCAATGAGCAGTTCTTC; CDR3aa: CASSDSSGNSNEQFF
d_gene: TRBD2; abundance: many; v_gene: TRBV28; j_gene: TRBJ2-7; CDR3nt: TGTGCCAGCAGTTTAGCGGGAGGGTCAGGCGAGCAGTACTTC; CDR3aa: CASSLAGGSGEQYF
d_gene: TRBD2; abundance: many; v_gene: TRBV27; j_gene: TRBJ2-5; CDR3nt: TGTGCCAGCAGTCCGACTAGCGGGAACAAGAGGACCCAGTACTTC; CDR3aa: CASSPTSGNKRTQYF
d_gene: TRBD1; abundance: few; v_gene: TRBV4-1; j_gene: TRBJ2-2; CDR3nt: TGCGCCAGCAGCCAGAGCCGGGACAGGGTCGGCACCGGGGAGCTGTTTTTT; CDR3aa: CASSQSRDRVGTGELFF
d_gene: TRBD2; abundance: many; v_gene: TRBV25-1; j_gene: TRBJ2-1; CDR3nt: TGTGCCAGCAGTGAATTCAAGACCGGGACTAGCGCATACAATGAGCAGTTCTTC; CDR3aa: CASSEFKTGTSAYNEQFF
d_gene: NA; abundance: NA; v_gene: TRBV10-3; j_gene: TRBJ1-3; CDR3nt: TGTGCCATCAGTGAGAAGGAGGAGCACTCTGGAAACACCATATATTTT; CDR3aa: CAISEKEEHSGNTIYF
d_gene: TRBD1; abundance: many; v_gene: TRBV7-9; j_gene: TRBJ2-1; CDR3nt: TGTGCCAGCAGCCTCACCGGGACAGGGGCGCATGAGCAGTTCTTC; CDR3aa: CASSLTGTGAHEQFF
d_gene: NA; abundance: many; v_gene: TRBV7-2; j_gene: TRBJ2-3; CDR3nt: TGTGCCAGCAGCTTAGCGGGAGAATTTAGCACAGATACGCAGTATTTT; CDR3aa: CASSLAGEFSTDTQYF
d_gene: NA; abundance: few; v_gene: TRBV7-3; j_gene: TRBJ2-7; CDR3nt: TGTGCCAGCAGCTTTAAGGACGACGTGTACGACGAGCAGTACTTC; CDR3aa: CASSFKDDVYDEQYF
d_gene: NA; abundance: many; v_gene: TRBV5-5; j_gene: TRBJ2-1; CDR3nt: TGTGCCAGCAGCTTGGTGGAAAAGTACAATGAGCAGTTCTTC; CDR3aa: CASSLVEKYNEQFF
d_gene: NA; abundance: NA; v_gene: TRBV4-1; j_gene: TRBJ2-7; CDR3nt: TGCGCCAGCAGCCAAGCGGGGTACGAGCAGTACTTC; CDR3aa: CASSQAGYEQYF
d_gene: NA; abundance: many; v_gene: TRBV6-4; j_gene: TRBJ2-3; CDR3nt: TGTGCCAGCAGTGCCGGGAGCACAGATACGCAGTATTTT; CDR3aa: CASSAGSTDTQYF
d_gene: TRBD2; abundance: few; v_gene: TRBV10-1; j_gene: TRBJ2-3; CDR3nt: TGCGCCAGCAGTGACAGCGGGAGGGTACCAGATACGCAGTATTTT; CDR3aa: CASSDSGRVPDTQYF
d_gene: NA; abundance: many; v_gene: TRBV5-1; j_gene: TRBJ2-1; CDR3nt: TGCGCCAGCAGCTTGGGCTCCTACAATGAGCAGTTCTTC; CDR3aa: CASSLGSYNEQFF
d_gene: TRBD2; abundance: many; v_gene: TRBV10-2; j_gene: TRBJ2-7; CDR3nt: TGCGCCAGCAGTGATGGCGGGAGTCGGTACGAGCAGTACTTC; CDR3aa: CASSDGGSRYEQYF
d_gene: TRBD2; abundance: many; v_gene: TRBV11-2; j_gene: TRBJ2-7; CDR3nt: TGTGCCAGCAGCCCCGGACTAGCGGGAGGAATTGACGAGCAGTACTTC; CDR3aa: CASSPGLAGGIDEQYF
d_gene: NA; abundance: many; v_gene: TRBV25-1; j_gene: TRBJ2-3; CDR3nt: TGTGCCAGCAGTCACAACTTGGGACTCACAGATACGCAGTATTTT; CDR3aa: CASSHNLGLTDTQYF
d_gene: NA; abundance: NA; v_gene: TRBV20-1; j_gene: TRBJ2-7; CDR3nt: TGCAGTGCTAGGGTGGCAGGACTTTACGAGCAGTACTTC; CDR3aa: CSARVAGLYEQYF
d_gene: TRBD1; abundance: many; v_gene: TRBV19; j_gene: TRBJ2-2; CDR3nt: TGTGCCAGTAGGGGGACAGGAGCCACCGGGGAGCTGTTTTTT; CDR3aa: CASRGTGATGELFF
d_gene: NA; abundance: many; v_gene: TRBV21-1; j_gene: TRBJ2-5; CDR3nt: TGTGCCAGCAGCACCCCATCTTTGGGGCTAGCGGGAAAAGAGACCCAGTACTTC; CDR3aa: CASSTPSLGLAGKETQYF
d_gene: NA; abundance: NA; v_gene: TRBV18; j_gene: TRBJ1-1; CDR3nt: TGTGCCAGCTCAGCCACCGAATGGACTGAAGCTTTCTTT; CDR3aa: CASSATEWTEAFF
d_gene: NA; abundance: few; v_gene: TRBV20-1; j_gene: TRBJ2-1; CDR3nt: TGCAGTGCTAGAGCTCGGTTCCGGCTGTTCTTC; CDR3aa: CSARARFRLFF
d_gene: TRBD2; abundance: NA; v_gene: TRBV10-3; j_gene: TRBJ2-3; CDR3nt: TGTGCCATCACGACTAGCGGGGACACAGATACGCAGTATTTT; CDR3aa: CAITTSGDTDTQYF
d_gene: TRBD2; abundance: many; v_gene: TRBV27; j_gene: TRBJ2-1; CDR3nt: TGTGCCAGCAGCTGGGGGAGGGCTAGGTGGAGCTCCTACAATGAGCAGTTCTTC; CDR3aa: CASSWGRARWSSYNEQFF
d_gene: NA; abundance: many; v_gene: TRBV10-3; j_gene: TRBJ1-5; CDR3nt: TGTGCCATCAGTGATGACGGCGGTAAAAGGCAGCCCCAGCATTTT; CDR3aa: CAISDDGGKRQPQHF
d_gene: TRBD1; abundance: many; v_gene: TRBV28; j_gene: TRBJ1-4; CDR3nt: TGTGCCAGCAGCCGGGGGGGACAGGGTTATGAAAAACTGTTTTTT; CDR3aa: CASSRGGQGYEKLFF
d_gene: NA; abundance: NA; v_gene: TRBV7-6; j_gene: TRBJ2-5; CDR3nt: TGTGCCCCTGGGGGGGCAACTCAGTACTTC; CDR3aa: CAPGGATQYF
d_gene: NA; abundance: many; v_gene: TRBV15; j_gene: TRBJ2-3; CDR3nt: TGTGCCACCAGCAGGGGGGAGCTGGGCACAGATACGCAGTATTTT; CDR3aa: CATSRGELGTDTQYF
d_gene: TRBD2; abundance: many; v_gene: TRBV20-1; j_gene: TRBJ2-7; CDR3nt: TGCAGTGCCCGGACTAGATTCTACGAGCAGTACTTC; CDR3aa: CSARTRFYEQYF
d_gene: TRBD2; abundance: many; v_gene: TRBV5-1; j_gene: TRBJ2-7; CDR3nt: TGCGCCAGCAGCTCCGGGACTAGCGGGAAAGACGAGCAGTACTTC; CDR3aa: CASSSGTSGKDEQYF
d_gene: TRBD1; abundance: many; v_gene: TRBV6-1; j_gene: TRBJ1-5; CDR3nt: TGTGCCAGCGTCGACAGGGTAGGAAATCAGCCCCAGCATTTT; CDR3aa: CASVDRVGNQPQHF
d_gene: NA; abundance: many; v_gene: TRBV7-9; j_gene: TRBJ2-5; CDR3nt: TGTGCCAGCAGCCGGGACTGGGCGGAGACCCAGTACTTC; CDR3aa: CASSRDWAETQYF
d_gene: NA; abundance: NA; v_gene: TRBV6-1; j_gene: TRBJ1-5; CDR3nt: TGTGCCAGCAGTGAAGCAAGCGGGTCCAATCAGCCCCAGCATTTT; CDR3aa: CASSEASGSNQPQHF
d_gene: TRBD2; abundance: many; v_gene: TRBV6-9; j_gene: TRBJ2-7; CDR3nt: TGTGCCAGCAGTTATTCGAATCAGGGGACTAGCGGGATTAAGTACTTC; CDR3aa: CASSYSNQGTSGIKYF
d_gene: TRBD2; abundance: many; v_gene: TRBV15; j_gene: TRBJ2-3; CDR3nt: TGTGCCACCAGCAGTGATAGACTAGCGGGAGCTTCTGTTAGCACAGATACGCAGTATTTT; CDR3aa: CATSSDRLAGASVSTDTQYF
d_gene: TRBD1; abundance: NA; v_gene: TRBV20-1; j_gene: TRBJ2-1; CDR3nt: TGCAGTGCTAGAGCCGGACAGGGAGGCCCCTACAATGAGCAGTTCTTC; CDR3aa: CSARAGQGGPYNEQFF
d_gene: TRBD1; abundance: few; v_gene: TRBV4-2; j_gene: TRBJ2-1; CDR3nt: TGTGCCAGCAGCCAAGTAGGCGCAGGGGGCGTCTACAATGAGCAGTTCTTC; CDR3aa: CASSQVGAGGVYNEQFF
d_gene: TRBD1; abundance: many; v_gene: TRBV24-1; j_gene: TRBJ2-7; CDR3nt: TGTGCCACCAGTGAGGGGGGACAGGGTTTCAACGAGCAGTACTTC; CDR3aa: CATSEGGQGFNEQYF
d_gene: NA; abundance: few; v_gene: TRBV20-1; j_gene: TRBJ2-5; CDR3nt: TGCAGTGCTAGAGATTTGCGGTCCTCCTCGCGGACCCAGTACTTC; CDR3aa: CSARDLRSSSRTQYF
d_gene: NA; abundance: medium-sized; v_gene: TRBV5-1; j_gene: TRBJ2-3; CDR3nt: TGCGCCAGCAGTGCGATGGGCACAGATACGCAGTATTTT; CDR3aa: CASSAMGTDTQYF
d_gene: NA; abundance: NA; v_gene: TRBV12-5; j_gene: TRBJ2-1; CDR3nt: TGTGCTAGTGGTTTGGTACTCCACGGGTACAATGAGCAGTTCTTC; CDR3aa: CASGLVLHGYNEQFF
d_gene: TRBD1; abundance: NA; v_gene: TRBV18; j_gene: TRBJ1-5; CDR3nt: TGTGCCAGCTCCGCAGGGGGGTTTAGCAATCAGCCCCAGCATTTT; CDR3aa: CASSAGGFSNQPQHF
d_gene: TRBD2; abundance: NA; v_gene: TRBV4-1; j_gene: TRBJ2-5; CDR3nt: TGCGCCAGCAGCCAATTTGCGGGAGGACAAGAGACCCAGTACTTC; CDR3aa: CASSQFAGGQETQYF
d_gene: NA; abundance: many; v_gene: TRBV29-1; j_gene: TRBJ2-1; CDR3nt: NA; CDR3aa: CSVARGNSGIRLFF
d_gene: TRBD2; abundance: many; v_gene: TRBV11-2; j_gene: TRBJ2-1; CDR3nt: TGTGCCAGCAGCCCCCGGACTAGCGGAGGTTACAATGAGCAGTTCTTC; CDR3aa: CASSPRTSGGYNEQFF
d_gene: NA; abundance: many; v_gene: TRBV3-1; j_gene: TRBJ2-2; CDR3nt: TGTGCCAGCAGCCAAGTAGGGGGACGCGGGGAGCTGTTTTTT; CDR3aa: CASSQVGGRGELFF
d_gene: TRBD2; abundance: NA; v_gene: TRBV5-1; j_gene: TRBJ2-1; CDR3nt: TGCGCCAGCAGCTTGTTAGCGGGCAAGTACAATGAGCAGTTCTTC; CDR3aa: CASSLLAGKYNEQFF
d_gene: TRBD2; abundance: many; v_gene: TRBV12-3/TRBV12-4; j_gene: TRBJ2-5; CDR3nt: TGTGCCAGCAGGCCGGGACTAGCGGGAAGGGGAAAAGAGACCCAGTACTTC; CDR3aa: CASRPGLAGRGKETQYF
d_gene: NA; abundance: few; v_gene: TRBV18; j_gene: TRBJ1-1; CDR3nt: TGTGCCAGCTCACCAGGATATCCTGGGTATGATTTCATGAACACTGAAGCTTTCTTT; CDR3aa: CASSPGYPGYDFMNTEAFF
d_gene: NA; abundance: few; v_gene: TRBV7-9; j_gene: TRBJ2-5; CDR3nt: TGTGCCAGCAGCTTCTCGGTCGTTGAGACCCAGTACTTC; CDR3aa: CASSFSVVETQYF
d_gene: NA; abundance: many; v_gene: TRBV20-1; j_gene: TRBJ1-1; CDR3nt: TGCAGTGCTAGGCCCCCTGGGGGGAACACTGAAGCTTTCTTT; CDR3aa: CSARPPGGNTEAFF
d_gene: NA; abundance: few; v_gene: TRBV2; j_gene: TRBJ1-1; CDR3nt: TGTGCCAGCAGTTCCCCCTTCGTGGGTGAAGCTTTCTTT; CDR3aa: CASSSPFVGEAFF
d_gene: NA; abundance: NA; v_gene: TRBV6-2/TRBV6-3; j_gene: TRBJ1-6; CDR3nt: TGTGCCAGCAGTTACTCGGCCAGGGGAGATTCACCCCTCCACTTT; CDR3aa: CASSYSARGDSPLHF
d_gene: NA; abundance: NA; v_gene: TRBV6-5; j_gene: TRBJ1-4; CDR3nt: TGTGCCAGCAGTTACTCGACGCCCCGAGGGACTGAAAAACTGTTTTTT; CDR3aa: CASSYSTPRGTEKLFF